This TCR beta chain was obtained from a study of blood T cell repertoires in COVID-19. Study summary: PBMCs, B-cell-depleted T cells, or T cells provided the cDNA or gDNA that made up the material.

Original data processing: Reference gene primer amplification gave estimated nucleated cell counts. Measured with immunoSEQ multiplex PCR; TCRdb has only the in-frame clones, and not every one. For V, J and clone size, that table is used; D and trimming come from the DNA. The table records around 330,000 clones, approximately 89% of them present only once. The V gene lost 5 bases and the J gene lost 0 bases, with 11 bases spanning the gap. This CDR3 is built from 15 residues. Germline-derived CDR1 and CDR2 are MNHEY and SVGAGI. What was sequenced was peripheral blood. The rearrangement links TRBV6-5 to TRBJ1-3; D is perhaps TRBD1 (6 bases). The origin of this receptor is a woman younger than 45 with COVID-19, enrolled during active disease. The CDR3 region is CASSNRARSGNTIYF. The CDR3, as DNA: TGTGCCAGCAGTAACAGGGCTCGCTCTGGAAACACCATATATTTT.